Below, one T cell receptor (beta chain) is given with its context. The CDR3 has 14 amino acids. The J segment lost 7 bases and the V segment lost 0 bases, leaving 3 bases of the junction unmatched. The germline CDR1 and CDR2 sequences are SGHRS and YFSETQ. The entry originates in a study of blood T cell repertoires in COVID-19. The overall study: Spain, Italy and the United States supplied samples that represented acute and convalescent COVID-19. T cells, B-cell-depleted T cells, or PBMCs provided the cDNA or gDNA that served as material.

The authors' processing: Reference gene primer amplification gave estimated nucleated cell counts. Produced via immunoSEQ multiplex PCR; TCRdb's table is partial and in-frame only. That table is the source of V, J and clone size, and D and trimming were worked out from the DNA. The sample has 350,000 to 450,000 clones, roughly 86% seen once. This receptor was identified in a human donor in a cohort sampled during active COVID-19. This chain links TRBV5-1 with TRBJ2-1, with TRBD2 matching 8 bases. Sample: peripheral blood. Here the CDR3 DNA reads TGCGCCAGCAGCTTGGTGGCTAGCGGGAATGAGCAGTTCTTC. Its translation: CASSLVASGNEQFF.